The 9 T cell receptor beta chains below all came from one sample that was sequenced in a study of shared clonotypes between healthy human individuals. This table comes from immunoSEQ multiplex PCR, and its TCRdb copy is limited to in-frame clones, with some not included. The sample has under 600,000 clones; about 97% are singletons. The specimen sequenced was naive CD4+ T cells sorted from blood. Described subset: CD45RA+ positively selected. The source of these receptors is a woman in her twenties or thirties in good health.

This chain joins TRBV7-9 and TRBJ2-1, with D hard to call. CDR3 length: 13 amino acids. Per the germline V gene, CDR1 is SEHNR and CDR2 is FQNEAQ (reference sequence). Trimming shortened V by 4 bases and J by 8 bases, and 12 bases separated the two germline ends. CDR3: CASSSIEVYEQFF. CDR3 sequence (DNA): TGTGCCAGCAGCTCGATTGAGGTCTATGAGCAGTTCTTC.

The J gene is TRBJ2-3, the V gene TRBV30, with 7 bases identical to TRBD2. Unmatched junction bases numbered 8, after V lost 3 bases and J lost 2 bases. The CDR3 runs to 15 residues. In germline, CDR1 is GTSNPN, CDR2 SVGIG (reference sequence). CDR3 in amino acids: CAWRPGLGYTDTQYF. The CDR3 coding sequence is TGTGCCTGGAGACCCGGACTAGGCTACACAGATACGCAGTATTTT.

The gene calls are TRBV28 and TRBJ2-5; D not certain. The CDR3 consists of 14 residues. The germline CDR1 and CDR2 sequences are MDHEN and SYDVKM. V lost 5 bases to trimming and J lost 5 bases, with 15 bases between them. CDR3 DNA sequence: TGTGCCAGCAGTCCACCCGCTAATGAGGAGACCCAGTACTTC. This gives the protein CASSPPANEETQYF.

This clone was seen only once. CDR3 bases: TGTGCCAGTAGGGCGGGACTAGCGGGATTGAATACGCAGTATTTT. It translates to CASRAGLAGLNTQYF. The J gene is TRBJ2-3, the V gene TRBV19, with 13 bases matching TRBD2. The CDR3 covers 15 residues. In germline, CDR1 is LNHDA, CDR2 SQIVND (reference sequence). Trimming at V came to 6 bases and at J to 7 bases, leaving 7 bases not matched to a gene.

V gene TRBV5-1 combines with J gene TRBJ2-6, with unresolved D. CDR3 size: 16 residues. Deletions cut 0 bases from V and 0 bases from J, with 7 bases between. Germline CDR1 and CDR2: SGHRS and YFSETQ. CDR3 coding DNA: TGCGCCAGCAGCTTGGGGGCGAGCTCTGGGGCCAACGTCCTGACTTTC. Amino acid sequence: CASSLGASSGANVLTF. Drawing the rest from reference TRBV5-1 and TRBJ2-6, the complete variable domain is KAGVTQTPRYLIKTRGQQVTLSCSPISGHRSVSWYQQTPGQGLQFLFEYFSETQRNKGNFPGRFSGRQFSNSRSEMNVSTLELGDSALYLCASSLGASSGANVLTFGAGSRLTVL.

The chain joins TRBV19 to TRBJ1-5; 8 positions agree with TRBD1. Germline V gene sequence: CDR1 LNHDA, CDR2 SQIVND (reference sequence). The CDR3 length is 18 residues. The ends lost 0 bases at V and 5 bases at J; junction bases unmatched: 12. Here the CDR3 DNA reads TGTGCCAGTAGTATAGAGAACATCAGGACAGGGAGGGATCAGCCCCAGCATTTT. Translating gives CASSIENIRTGRDQPQHF.

CDR3 coding DNA: TGTGCCATCAGTGAGTCAGGCAGGGAGGGTGATGGCTACACCTTC. Protein: CAISESGREGDGYTF. The rearrangement links TRBV10-3 to TRBJ1-2; TRBD1 might be the D (5 bases). This CDR3 region has 15 residues. From germline, CDR1 is ENHRY and CDR2 SYGVKD. V lost 0 bases and J lost 6, with 14 bases in between.

The chain couples TRBV18 to TRBJ2-1; TRBD2 aligns across 9 bases. The germline V gene encodes CDR1 KGHSH and CDR2 LQKENI. The CDR3 runs to 15 residues. The V segment lost 3 bases and the J segment 8 bases; nucleotides outside the gene matches: 8. CDR3 bases: TGTGCCAGCTCACCCGAAATAGCGGGAGTCGATGAGCAGTTCTTC. It codes for CASSPEIAGVDEQFF.

On this clone: This sample also contains other DNA sequences that code for the same CDR3. This chain links TRBV5-5 with TRBJ2-7; D gene unclear. CDR1 is SGHKS, CDR2 YYEKEE, per germline (reference sequence). Trimming took off 1 base at V and 3 bases at J, with 2 bases between the two ends. The CDR3 has 11 amino acids. DNA of the CDR3: TGTGCCAGCAGCTTGAACTACGAGCAGTACTTC. It translates to CASSLNYEQYF. Complete variable domain (other parts from reference TRBV5-5 and TRBJ2-7): DAGVTQSPTHLIKTRGQQVTLRCSPISGHKSVSWYQQVLGQGPQFIFQYYEKEERGRGNFPDRFSARQFPNYSSELNVNALLLGDSALYLCASSLNYEQYFGPGTRLTVT.